The 25 T cell receptor beta chains below were found in one sample sequenced in a study of blood T cell repertoires in COVID-19. Assay used: immunoSEQ multiplex PCR; TCRdb lists only in-frame clones, some missing. This table holds about 230,000 clones, about 83% found once. The sequenced material came from peripheral blood. These receptors all come from a woman aged 25 to 39 with COVID-19, enrolled during active disease.

This chain uses TRBV5-1 with TRBJ2-5, with D unclear. The CDR3 extends over 15 amino acids. The V end lost 0 bases, the J end lost 2 bases, and 11 bases lay between the germline ends. The V gene's germline CDR1 is SGHRS and CDR2 YFSETQ. CDR3 protein: CASSLAFGQQETQYF. The CDR3 nucleotides read TGCGCCAGCAGCTTGGCCTTTGGTCAGCAAGAGACCCAGTACTTC.

V and J are TRBV18 and TRBJ1-1, with TRBD1 as a possible D gene (5 bases). The CDR3 spans 14 residues. The V end was cut by 6 bases, the J end by 1 base, with 12 bases between. Germline values: CDR1 KGHSH, CDR2 LQKENI. This CDR3 reads CASSPPGENTEAFF. In nucleotides, the CDR3 is TGTGCCAGCTCCCCCCCGGGGGAGAACACTGAAGCTTTCTTT.

The rearrangement uses TRBV4-1 and TRBJ1-1, with TRBD1 identical over 8 bases. Germline assignment: CDR1 MGHRA and CDR2 YSYEKL. This CDR3 contains 14 residues. V shed 4 bases and J 6 bases; nucleotides not matched to a gene: 7. The CDR3 loop is CASSRRTGRSEAFF. The CDR3 nucleotides read TGCGCCAGCAGCCGGAGGACAGGGCGCTCTGAAGCTTTCTTT.

The chain recombines TRBV5-6 with TRBJ2-5; 10 bases fit TRBD2. Germline loops: CDR1 SGHDT, CDR2 YYEEEE. The CDR3 sequence is 12 residues long. The ends lost 5 bases at V and 7 bases at J; junction bases unmatched: 2. The CDR3 spells CASSLAGGTQYF. CDR3 coding DNA: TGTGCCAGCAGTTTAGCGGGGGGGACCCAGTACTTC.

The chain uses TRBV5-4 and TRBJ2-7; the D gene is possibly TRBD1 (7 bases). This CDR3 contains 14 residues. Per the germline V gene, CDR1 is SGHNT and CDR2 is YYREEE (reference sequence). Trimming removed 4 bases from V and 4 bases from J, with 15 bases in between. The CDR3 reads CASSPDREAYEQYF. The CDR3, as DNA: TGTGCCAGCAGCCCCGACAGGGAGGCGTACGAGCAGTACTTC.

The chain is built from TRBV5-1 and TRBJ2-5; D is undetermined. The CDR3 has 15 residues. The ends were cut back, 0 bases at V and 5 bases at J, with 14 bases in the middle. Germline values: CDR1 SGHRS, CDR2 YFSETQ. The CDR3 spells CASSLDLTGRETQYF. The CDR3 nucleotides read TGCGCCAGCAGCTTGGATCTGACTGGCCGGGAGACCCAGTACTTC. Full variable domain (rest looked up from reference TRBV5-1 and TRBJ2-5): KAGVTQTPRYLIKTRGQQVTLSCSPISGHRSVSWYQQTPGQGLQFLFEYFSETQRNKGNFPGRFSGRQFSNSRSEMNVSTLELGDSALYLCASSLDLTGRETQYFGPGTRLLVL.

The chain recombines TRBV5-1 with TRBJ2-6; 8 bases match TRBD1. V dropped 4 bases and J dropped 0; count of bases not matched to a gene: 12. The CDR3 spans 19 residues. Germline V lookup: CDR1 SGHRS, CDR2 YFSETQ. The CDR3 coding sequence is TGCGCCAGCAGCCGCACCCCAGGGGGCCAACGCTCTGGGGCCAACGTCCTGACTTTC. This encodes CASSRTPGGQRSGANVLTF.

The CDR3 DNA reads TGCGCCAGCAGCCAGCCGGGACAGGGAGGGTATGGCTACACCTTC. Its translation: CASSQPGQGGYGYTF. The J gene is TRBJ1-2, the V gene TRBV4-1; TRBD1 agrees at 9 bases. The CDR3 loop spans 15 amino acids. The J segment lost 5 bases and the V segment lost 3 bases, leaving 7 bases of the junction unmatched. Looked up from germline, CDR1 is MGHRA and CDR2 is YSYEKL.

CDR3 bases: TGTGCCAGCAGCCTGGACAGGGGAATGGGAGGCTACACCTTC. It yields the protein CASSLDRGMGGYTF. The chain employs TRBV5-4 and TRBJ1-2; 9 bases line up with TRBD1. Germline CDR1 is SGHNT and CDR2 is YYREEE (reference sequence). The CDR3 extends over 14 amino acids. V lost 4 bases, J lost 8 bases, and 9 bases stayed unmatched.

DNA of the CDR3: TGTGCCAGCAGCATTTCCCTAGCGGACTACAATGAGCAGTTCTTC. Translating gives CASSISLADYNEQFF. This chain connects TRBV7-6 to TRBJ2-1; TRBD2 matches at 7 bases. CDR1 SGHVS and CDR2 FNYEAQ come from the germline V gene. The CDR3 has 15 residues. V lost 5 bases, J lost 3 bases, and 7 bases stayed unmatched.

The rearrangement joins TRBV27 to TRBJ2-5; D is perhaps TRBD2 (6 bases). Trimming removed 5 bases at V and 3 bases at J, with 13 bases between. CDR1 and CDR2 (germline): MNHEY, SMNVEV (reference sequence). This CDR3 is built from 14 residues. The CDR3 nucleotides are TGTGCCAGCAGTGCCGTAGCGGAGGAAGAGACCCAGTACTTC. Translated, it gives CASSAVAEEETQYF.

The V gene is TRBV28, the J gene TRBJ1-2, with 7 bases fitting TRBD1. Germline assignment: CDR1 MDHEN and CDR2 SYDVKM. The CDR3 extends over 17 amino acids. J gave up 8 bases and V 1 base, and 16 bases lay outside the gene matches. The CDR3 nucleotides are TGTGCCAGCAGTTTATTTCCCCCTGGGACAGCGAATGGGGGCTACACCTTC. Its protein product is CASSLFPPGTANGGYTF.

The chain uses TRBV4-3 and TRBJ2-7, with D perhaps matching TRBD2 (7 bases). V gave up 6 bases and J gave up 5 bases, with 20 bases separating them. This CDR3 comprises 15 residues. From germline, CDR1 is LGHNA and CDR2 YSLEER. The CDR3 bases are TGCGCCAGCAGTGGGGGGGCCTCGATTATAGACGAGCAGTACTTC. Residues: CASSGGASIIDEQYF.

This clone was observed a single time. This chain joins TRBV2 and TRBJ1-2; D is unresolved. V was pared by 7 bases and J by 2 bases, with 14 bases between. Looked up from germline, CDR1 is SNHLY and CDR2 is FYNNEI. The CDR3 is 14 amino acids. The chain's CDR3 is CASKSLVANYGYTF. Here the CDR3 DNA reads TGTGCCAGCAAGAGTTTAGTCGCGAACTATGGCTACACCTTC.

This clone was observed a few times. J is TRBJ2-1 and V is TRBV7-9; 9 nucleotides agree with TRBD2. V gave up 2 bases and J gave up 6 bases; unmatched junction bases: 5. From germline, CDR1 is SEHNR and CDR2 FQNEAQ (reference sequence). The CDR3 is 15 residues long. The CDR3 region has the DNA TGTGCCAGCAGCTTACAAGGACTAGCGAGCAATGAGCAGTTCTTC. Amino acids: CASSLQGLASNEQFF.

The J gene is TRBJ1-2, the V gene TRBV5-4, with D possibly being TRBD1 (5 bases). This CDR3 spans 13 amino acids. V lost 0 bases to trimming and J lost 6 bases, with 9 bases between them. CDR1 is SGHNT, CDR2 YYREEE, per germline (reference sequence). The CDR3 DNA reads TGTGCCAGCAGCTTGGCGGGGGTCGATGGCTACACCTTC. Translation: CASSLAGVDGYTF.

In its sample, this clone was seen a few times. The chain joins TRBV6-5 to TRBJ2-1, with D tentatively TRBD2 (5 bases). The V and J ends lost 6 bases and 5 bases respectively, with 17 bases between them. Looked up from germline, CDR1 is MNHEY and CDR2 is SVGAGI. The CDR3 is made up of 15 amino acids. As DNA, the CDR3 is TGTGCCAGCAGCCCGACTGACTGGGGAGACAATGAGCAGTTCTTC. It encodes CASSPTDWGDNEQFF.

The chain links TRBV20-1 to TRBJ2-7, with a weak D call TRBD2 (6 bases). Germline-derived CDR1 and CDR2 are DFQATT and SNEGSKA (reference sequence). V was shortened by 3 bases and J by 3 bases, with 15 bases between the two germline ends. This CDR3 has 14 residues. CDR3 DNA: TGCAGTGCTAGTGATTACGGGACTTACTACGAGCAGTACTTC. Its translation: CSASDYGTYYEQYF.

The CDR3 sequence is CASSFDSENEQFF. CDR3 nucleotides: TGTGCCAGCAGCTTCGACAGTGAGAATGAGCAGTTCTTC. The V call is TRBV5-4, the J call TRBJ2-1; D possibly corresponds to TRBD1 (5 bases). Looked up from germline, CDR1 is SGHNT and CDR2 is YYREEE (reference sequence). This CDR3 comprises 13 residues. Trimming stripped 2 bases from V and 7 bases from J, with 10 bases between.

This clone was observed once. This rearrangement joins TRBV7-9 to TRBJ1-5, with D tentatively TRBD1 (6 bases). The length of the CDR3 is 13 residues. Trimming took off 8 bases at V and 6 bases at J, with 14 bases between the two ends. The germline gives CDR1 SEHNR, CDR2 FQNEAQ (reference sequence). This chain's CDR3 is CASGAGAGQPQHF. CDR3 in DNA: TGTGCCAGCGGAGCAGGGGCGGGTCAGCCCCAGCATTTT.

The CDR3 nucleotides read TGTGCCAGCAGCCCCCGGGACAGGGGGAGCACAGATACGCAGTATTTT. It specifies CASSPRDRGSTDTQYF. This chain links TRBV9 with TRBJ2-3, with 11 nucleotides matching TRBD1. In germline, CDR1 is SGDLS, CDR2 YYNGEE. The J segment lost 0 bases and the V segment lost 4 bases, leaving 4 bases of the junction unmatched. The CDR3 contains 16 residues. Looking up the rest from reference TRBV9 and TRBJ2-3 gives the full variable domain: DSGVTQTPKHLITATGQRVTLRCSPRSGDLSVYWYQQSLDQGLQFLIQYYNGEERAKGNILERFSAQQFPDLHSELNLSSLELGDSALYFCASSPRDRGSTDTQYFGPGTRLTVL.

CDR3 protein: CASSLYQATNEKLFF. The CDR3 nucleotides read TGTGCCAGCTCACTTTACCAGGCAACTAATGAAAAACTGTTTTTT. This chain links TRBV18 with TRBJ1-4; D unclear. Looked up from germline, CDR1 is KGHSH and CDR2 is LQKENI. The CDR3 has 15 amino acids. Trimming cost V 4 bases and J 0 bases, with 9 bases left between them.

Comment on this clone: A read error is possible here, since a much larger clone lies one base away. The chain carries TRBV30 and TRBJ1-2, with no clear D. Germline V CDR1 and CDR2: GTSNPN, SVGIG (reference sequence). CDR3 size: 10 residues. The germline V and J ends were trimmed by 2 bases and 6 bases, with 4 bases remaining between them. The DNA of the CDR3 is TGTGCCTGGAGTCGTGATGGCTACACCTTC. Translating it yields CAWSRDGYTF.

This clone was seen a handful of times. The rearrangement links TRBV5-1 to TRBJ1-5, with a possible D match to TRBD1 (5 bases). CDR1 SGHRS and CDR2 YFSETQ come from the germline V gene. Trimming took 0 bases from V and 8 from J, leaving 12 bases between them. The CDR3 contains 14 residues. The CDR3 bases are TGCGCCAGCAGCTTGGTGTCAGGGCTGGAGCCCCAGCATTTT. Amino acids: CASSLVSGLEPQHF. Full variable domain (rest looked up from reference TRBV5-1 and TRBJ1-5): KAGVTQTPRYLIKTRGQQVTLSCSPISGHRSVSWYQQTPGQGLQFLFEYFSETQRNKGNFPGRFSGRQFSNSRSEMNVSTLELGDSALYLCASSLVSGLEPQHFGDGTRLSIL.

The V gene is TRBV9, the J gene TRBJ2-5, with TRBD2 matching 9 bases. This CDR3 region has 16 residues. The V gene end was trimmed by 4 bases and the J gene end by 3 bases; junction bases not matched to a gene: 10. Germline V lookup: CDR1 SGDLS, CDR2 YYNGEE. The CDR3 DNA follows: TGTGCCAGCAGCCCGCCGGGCGGGGGGGCGAAAGAGACCCAGTACTTC. As protein: CASSPPGGGAKETQYF.